A single sample gave rise to the 29 T cell receptor beta chains below, sequenced in a study of OX40 agonist ivuxolimab in advanced cancers. TCRdb's table, derived via immunoSEQ multiplex PCR, lists solely in-frame clones and lacks some. This table holds about 27,000 clones, 81% found once. The sample consisted of CD4+ or CD8+ T cells sorted from blood, taken in a trial of the OX40 agonist ivuxolimab. These receptor sequences come from an adult with an advanced solid tumor such as melanoma, head and neck, liver or kidney cancer.

The chain joins TRBV7-9 to TRBJ2-5; D unresolved. Trimming stripped 5 bases from V and 7 bases from J, with 29 bases between. Germline CDR1 SEHNR, CDR2 FQNEAQ (reference sequence). The CDR3 has 18 amino acids. In DNA, the CDR3 is TGTGCCAGCAGCACTTCAAAAGCCCAACGACTGAGTCTGATGACCCAGTACTTC. The encoded protein is CASSTSKAQRLSLMTQYF. Together with reference TRBV7-9 and TRBJ2-5, the CDR3 gives the full variable domain: DTGVSQNPRHKITKRGQNVTFRCDPISEHNRLYWYRQTLGQGPEFLTYFQNEAQLEKSRLLSDRFSAERPKGSFSTLEIQRTEQGDSAMYLCASSTSKAQRLSLMTQYFGPGTRLLVL.

The chain's CDR3 is CASSPGEREYPYEQYF. CDR3 DNA: TGTGCCAGCAGCCCGGGGGAGCGGGAGTACCCCTACGAGCAGTACTTC. The chain employs TRBV28 and TRBJ2-7; 8 positions match TRBD2. J was trimmed by 2 bases and V by 6 bases; bases with no gene match: 12. Germline CDR1 reads MDHEN; CDR2 reads SYDVKM. The length of the CDR3 is 16 residues.

The genes are TRBV12-5 and TRBJ2-1; 10 nucleotides line up with TRBD2. The J segment lost 7 bases and the V segment lost 3 bases, leaving 6 bases of the junction unmatched. CDR1 and CDR2 from the germline V gene are LGHNT and FRNRAP. The CDR3 is made up of 15 amino acids. The CDR3 loop is CASGFWTSGYNEQFF. CDR3 DNA: TGTGCTAGTGGTTTCTGGACTAGCGGCTATAATGAGCAGTTCTTC.

The J gene is TRBJ2-7, the V gene TRBV5-6; D may be TRBD1 or TRBD2 (5 bases each). The CDR3 covers 14 residues. CDR1 and CDR2 from the germline V gene are SGHDT and YYEEEE. V lost 3 bases, J lost 3 bases, and 13 bases lay in between. The chain's CDR3 is CASSYTWGSYEQYF. Here the CDR3 DNA reads TGTGCCAGCAGCTATACCTGGGGGAGCTACGAGCAGTACTTC. Combining the CDR3 with reference TRBV5-6 and TRBJ2-7 gives the whole variable domain DAGVTQSPTHLIKTRGQQVTLRCSPKSGHDTVSWYQQALGQGPQFIFQYYEEEERQRGNFPDRFSGHQFPNYSSELNVNALLLGDSALYLCASSYTWGSYEQYFGPGTRLTVT.

The V call is TRBV7-9, the J call TRBJ1-4; possibly TRBD1 for D (5 bases). The V gene's germline CDR1 is SEHNR and CDR2 FQNEAQ (reference sequence). The CDR3 runs 15 residues. V was pared by 6 bases and J by 3 bases, with 14 bases between. CDR3 DNA: TGTGCCAGCAGTCCAACAGGCTTCCCTAATGAAAAACTGTTTTTT. This sequence encodes CASSPTGFPNEKLFF.

As DNA, the CDR3 is TGTGCCAGCATTGACCGGGACAGGGATAAGAAGACCCAGTACTTC. Its protein product is CASIDRDRDKKTQYF. The chain couples TRBV5-5 to TRBJ2-5; 9 positions match TRBD1. V lost 6 bases and J lost 6; bases outside the gene matches: 12. This CDR3 is built from 15 residues. CDR1 SGHKS and CDR2 YYEKEE come from the germline V gene (reference sequence).

The V call is TRBV5-4, the J call TRBJ2-7; 9 nucleotides match TRBD1. CDR1 SGHNT and CDR2 YYREEE come from the germline V gene (reference sequence). Trimming cost V 4 bases and J 1 base; bases outside gene matches: 6. The CDR3 contains 15 residues. CDR3 nucleotide sequence: TGTGCCAGCAGCCCGGGACAGGGAACTTCCTACGAGCAGTACTTC. Residues: CASSPGQGTSYEQYF.

The chain uses TRBV30 and TRBJ2-3; 7 nucleotides agree with TRBD2. The trim removed 1 base at V and 4 bases at J, leaving 8 bases unmatched. CDR1 is GTSNPN, CDR2 SVGIG, per germline (reference sequence). The CDR3 has 15 amino acids. In DNA form, the CDR3 reads TGTGCCTGGAGTGAGTACGGCGGGAGAGCAGATACGCAGTATTTT. Protein product: CAWSEYGGRADTQYF.

The rearrangement links TRBV9 to TRBJ2-5; 11 bases are a match to TRBD2. Germline values: CDR1 SGDLS, CDR2 YYNGEE. Trimming at V came to 0 bases and at J to 5 bases, leaving 9 bases not matched to a gene. The CDR3 runs 17 residues. The DNA of the CDR3 is TGTGCCAGCAGCGTAGGAGGTAGCGGGGGGGCACATGAGACCCAGTACTTC. Its protein product is CASSVGGSGGAHETQYF. Combining the CDR3 with reference TRBV9 and TRBJ2-5 gives the whole variable domain DSGVTQTPKHLITATGQRVTLRCSPRSGDLSVYWYQQSLDQGLQFLIQYYNGEERAKGNILERFSAQQFPDLHSELNLSSLELGDSALYFCASSVGGSGGAHETQYFGPGTRLLVL.

This chain uses TRBV29-1 with TRBJ2-7, with D tentatively TRBD2 (6 bases). Germline V lookup: CDR1 SQVTM, CDR2 ANQGSEA. This CDR3 region has 13 residues. V dropped 7 bases and J dropped 3 bases, with 16 bases sitting between them. The CDR3 sequence is CSAWDLVDYEQYF. The CDR3 coding sequence is TGCAGCGCGTGGGACTTAGTAGACTACGAGCAGTACTTC.

The V call is TRBV7-9, the J call TRBJ2-5, with D possibly TRBD1 on 5 matching bases. Looked up from germline, CDR1 is SEHNR and CDR2 is FQNEAQ (reference sequence). Deletions cut 1 base from V and 5 bases from J, with 8 bases between. The CDR3 sequence is 13 residues long. CDR3 coding DNA: TGTGCCAGCAGCTTAGACCCAGGGGAGACCCAGTACTTC. This codes for CASSLDPGETQYF.

This sequence joins TRBV6-4 and TRBJ2-1, with TRBD2 matching 7 bases. The CDR3 extends over 15 amino acids. The trim removed 4 bases at V and 1 base at J, leaving 4 bases unmatched. Per germline, CDR1 MRHNA and CDR2 SNTAGT. The CDR3 DNA follows: TGTGCCAGCAGTGGGGAAGCGGGGTCCTACAATGAGCAGTTCTTC. This sequence encodes CASSGEAGSYNEQFF.

This chain joins TRBV13 and TRBJ2-5, with a possible D match to TRBD2 (6 bases). Germline CDR1 PRHDT, CDR2 FYEKMQ (reference sequence). The CDR3 has 11 amino acids. Trimming took 3 bases from V and 11 from J, leaving 10 bases between them. The CDR3 region is CASSFSGEQYF. CDR3 DNA: TGTGCCAGCAGCTTCTCGGGGGAGCAGTACTTC.

CDR3 loop: CASSLGADYNEQFF. CDR3 DNA sequence: TGTGCCAGCAGCTTAGGGGCAGACTACAATGAGCAGTTCTTC. The V call is TRBV7-9, the J call TRBJ2-1; D is unclear. Trimming pared 1 base from V and 3 bases from J, leaving 7 bases between. This CDR3 has 14 residues. Germline values: CDR1 SEHNR, CDR2 FQNEAQ (reference sequence).

The genes are TRBV19 and TRBJ2-5; tentative D call: TRBD1 (6 bases). The CDR3 has 14 amino acids. In germline, CDR1 is LNHDA, CDR2 SQIVND (reference sequence). The V end lost 5 bases, the J end lost 5 bases, and 15 bases lay between the germline ends. This CDR3 is CASSLGAHPETQYF. The CDR3 nucleotides are TGTGCCAGTAGTTTGGGGGCCCACCCGGAGACCCAGTACTTC.

The rearrangement links TRBV11-3 to TRBJ1-6, with 10 bases aligning to TRBD1. The CDR3 extends over 13 amino acids. Germline values: CDR1 SGHNT, CDR2 YENEEA. J was trimmed by 13 bases and V by 5 bases; bases with no gene match: 5. The CDR3 DNA sequence: TGTGCCAGCAGCCCCGGGACAGGGGATCCCCTCCACTTT. Translated: CASSPGTGDPLHF.

In DNA form, the CDR3 reads TGTGCCACCAGCAGAGACCAGGGTTCTGGAAACACCATATATTTT. This sequence encodes CATSRDQGSGNTIYF. This rearrangement joins TRBV15 to TRBJ1-3; D may be TRBD1 (5 bases). The CDR3 extends over 15 amino acids. Germline V lookup: CDR1 LNHNV, CDR2 YYDKDF (reference sequence). Trimming took off 0 bases at V and 1 base at J, with 7 bases between the two ends.

The DNA for the CDR3 is TGTGCCAGCAGTTACGGGCACGAGCAGTACTTC. Translated: CASSYGHEQYF. The chain uses TRBV6-8 and TRBJ2-7; D unclear. This CDR3 comprises 11 residues. The germline gives CDR1 MNHGY, CDR2 SAAAGT. Trimming removed 2 bases at V and 5 bases at J, with 4 bases between.

The chain recombines TRBV7-8 with TRBJ2-1, with D possibly called TRBD1 or TRBD2 (7 bases each). CDR1 and CDR2 (germline): SGHVS, FQNEAQ. V lost 5 bases and J lost 3, with 17 bases in between. The CDR3 is 16 amino acids. This chain's CDR3 is CASSQGGPGSYNEQFF. The CDR3 region has the DNA TGTGCCAGCAGCCAGGGGGGGCCCGGGAGCTACAATGAGCAGTTCTTC. Combining the CDR3 with reference TRBV7-8 and TRBJ2-1 gives the whole variable domain GAGVSQSPRYKVAKRGQDVALRCDPISGHVSLFWYQQALGQGPEFLTYFQNEAQLDKSGLPSDRFFAERPEGSVSTLKIQRTQQEDSAVYLCASSQGGPGSYNEQFFGPGTRLTVL.

V gene TRBV2 combines with J gene TRBJ1-3; D is uncertain. CDR1 and CDR2 (germline): SNHLY, FYNNEI. V dropped 8 bases and J dropped 0 bases, with 2 bases sitting between them. The CDR3 runs 11 residues. This chain's CDR3 is CASSSGNTIYF. CDR3 sequence (DNA): TGTGCCAGCTCCTCTGGAAACACCATATATTTT.

The V gene is TRBV28, the J gene TRBJ2-7, with 14 nucleotides matching TRBD2. The CDR3 is 17 residues long. The V and J ends lost 6 bases and 2 bases, in that order; junction bases with no gene match: 9. CDR1 and CDR2 from the germline V gene are MDHEN and SYDVKM. The CDR3 loop is CASSSGLAGGATYEQYF. The CDR3 bases are TGTGCCAGCAGCTCCGGACTAGCGGGAGGCGCAACCTACGAGCAGTACTTC.

V usage is TRBV4-1 and J usage is TRBJ2-7, with 8 bases identical to TRBD1. Germline V CDR1 and CDR2: MGHRA, YSYEKL. The V segment lost 2 bases and the J segment 0 bases; nucleotides outside the gene matches: 3. The CDR3 is 15 amino acids. This chain's CDR3 is CASSQFRGPSYEQYF. The CDR3 nucleotides read TGCGCCAGCAGCCAATTCAGGGGGCCCTCCTACGAGCAGTACTTC.

This chain connects TRBV29-1 to TRBJ1-2; D may be TRBD1 (6 bases). Trimming removed 7 bases from V and 8 bases from J, with 20 bases in between. This CDR3 spans 13 amino acids. Per the germline V gene, CDR1 is SQVTM and CDR2 is ANQGSEA. Here the CDR3 DNA reads TGCAGCGCCTCAAAAGGGGGGGGAAGCGGCTACACCTTC. Its translation is CSASKGGGSGYTF.

The chain couples TRBV7-2 to TRBJ2-7; weak D call: TRBD1 (7 bases). The CDR3 has 14 residues. Between the trimmed V and J ends, which lost 5 bases and 5 bases, there was a span of 16 bases. From germline, CDR1 is SGHTA and CDR2 FQGNSA. DNA of the CDR3: TGTGCCAGCAGCGACTCCAGGGGGGCCAACGAGCAGTACTTC. Translating gives CASSDSRGANEQYF.

The V call is TRBV11-2, the J call TRBJ2-2; possibly TRBD1 for D (5 bases). The CDR3 is 13 residues long. The germline V gene has CDR1 SGHAT and CDR2 FQNNGV. V lost 5 bases to trimming and J lost 7 bases, with 11 bases between them. The CDR3 DNA follows: TGTGCCAGCAGCCAGGGTGAGGACGGGGAGCTGTTTTTT. Amino acid sequence: CASSQGEDGELFF. Full variable domain (outside the CDR3, taken from reference TRBV11-2 and TRBJ2-2): EAGVAQSPRYKIIEKRQSVAFWCNPISGHATLYWYQQILGQGPKLLIQFQNNGVVDDSQLPKDRFSAERLKGVDSTLKIQPAKLEDSAVYLCASSQGEDGELFFGEGSRLTVL.

The chain combines TRBV4-1 with TRBJ2-5; D remains unclear. This CDR3 is 16 amino acids long. V lost 1 base and J lost 1, with 13 bases in between. The germline V gene has CDR1 MGHRA and CDR2 YSYEKL. CDR3 bases: TGCGCCAGCAGCCAAGTTTTTACGGCGGCCCAAGAGACCCAGTACTTC. Translating gives CASSQVFTAAQETQYF.

This chain links TRBV28 with TRBJ2-7; D is perhaps TRBD1 or TRBD2 (5 bases each). Germline CDR1 reads MDHEN; CDR2 reads SYDVKM. The ends were cut back, 5 bases at V and 4 bases at J, with 12 bases in the middle. The CDR3 totals 13 residues. The CDR3 is CASSLRGVYEQYF. CDR3 in DNA: TGTGCCAGCAGTCTCCGGGGCGTTTACGAGCAGTACTTC.

This chain uses TRBV9 with TRBJ2-4, with D possibly matching TRBD2 (6 bases). The CDR3 totals 13 residues. Trimming took 3 bases from V and 10 from J, leaving 14 bases between them. Germline loops: CDR1 SGDLS, CDR2 YYNGEE. The CDR3 is CASSDTQGLIQYF. DNA for the CDR3: TGTGCCAGCAGCGACACTCAGGGACTTATTCAGTACTTC.

The chain joins TRBV13 to TRBJ2-5; 11 positions agree with TRBD2. The V and J ends lost 6 bases and 4 bases, in that order; junction bases with no gene match: 16. The CDR3 totals 18 residues. The germline CDR1 and CDR2 sequences are PRHDT and FYEKMQ (reference sequence). The DNA for the CDR3 is TGTGCCAGCAGTCCTCTCGGCACTAGCGGGAGATGGGCAGAGACCCAGTACTTC. It yields the protein CASSPLGTSGRWAETQYF. The full variable domain, with the rest looked up from reference TRBV13 and TRBJ2-5, is AAGVIQSPRHLIKEKRETATLKCYPIPRHDTVYWYQQGPGQDPQFLISFYEKMQSDKGSIPDRFSAQQFSDYHSELNMSSLELGDSALYFCASSPLGTSGRWAETQYFGPGTRLLVL.